Presented here are 9 T cell receptor beta chains from one specimen sequenced in a study of blood T cell repertoires in COVID-19. Here immunoSEQ multiplex PCR was the method, and the copy in TCRdb shows in-frame clones only, minus some. This sample has 88,000 or so clones, with around 79% found just once. The sequencing sample was made of peripheral blood. The receptors stem from a human donor in a cohort sampled during active COVID-19.

V gene TRBV28 combines with J gene TRBJ2-2, with TRBD1 matching over 8 bases. Trimming removed 6 bases from V and 6 bases from J; junction bases left unmatched: 12. Germline V CDR1 and CDR2: MDHEN, SYDVKM. The CDR3 has 16 amino acids. DNA of the CDR3: TGTGCCAGCAGCCCGAGGACAGGGACCCCCCCCGGGGAGCTGTTTTTT. Amino acid sequence: CASSPRTGTPPGELFF.

The chain carries TRBV7-9 and TRBJ2-1; 8 positions match TRBD2. J lost 7 bases, V lost 2 bases, and 4 bases had no gene match. The CDR3 runs to 14 residues. Germline CDR1 reads SEHNR; CDR2 reads FQNEAQ (reference sequence). As DNA, the CDR3 is TGTGCCAGCAGCTTACAGACTAGCGTGAATGAGCAGTTCTTC. This codes for CASSLQTSVNEQFF.

The chain has TRBV29-1 and TRBJ2-1, with a possible D match to TRBD2 (6 bases). The V gene lost 7 bases and the J gene lost 4 bases, with 17 bases spanning the gap. The germline V gene has CDR1 SQVTM and CDR2 ANQGSEA. The CDR3 is 14 residues long. CDR3 nucleotide sequence: TGCAGCGGTAAAGGAGGGGTGGTATACAATGAGCAGTTCTTC. The encoded protein is CSGKGGVVYNEQFF.

The rearrangement uses TRBV4-3 and TRBJ2-2; D might be TRBD1 (5 bases). The CDR3 runs 13 residues. V lost 3 bases and J lost 6, with 8 bases in between. CDR1 LGHNA and CDR2 YSLEER come from the germline V gene. CDR3 bases: TGCGCCAGCAGCCAGGACACAGCCGGGGAGCTGTTTTTT. It is translated as CASSQDTAGELFF.

This clone was counted a single time. This chain connects TRBV20-1 to TRBJ2-7, with D maybe TRBD2 (7 bases). The length of the CDR3 is 16 residues. Germline V gives CDR1 DFQATT, CDR2 SNEGSKA (reference sequence). Trimming took 3 bases from V and 2 from J, leaving 20 bases between them. The CDR3 DNA sequence: TGCAGTGCTAGTCCCCTACAGGGAGGGCCGACCTACGAGCAGTACTTC. It translates to CSASPLQGGPTYEQYF.

The chain is built from TRBV9 and TRBJ2-2, with 11 bases lining up with TRBD1. The CDR3 totals 17 residues. V dropped 0 bases and J dropped 6; count of bases not matched to a gene: 7. From germline, CDR1 is SGDLS and CDR2 YYNGEE. In DNA, the CDR3 is TGTGCCAGCAGCGTAGCTGGGGGACAGGGGGGCCCCGGGGAGCTGTTTTTT. Amino acids: CASSVAGGQGGPGELFF.

This chain connects TRBV5-1 to TRBJ2-5, with TRBD1 matching over 7 bases. Germline loops: CDR1 SGHRS, CDR2 YFSETQ. The junction had 2 bases not matched to a gene; V was cut back by 0 bases and J by 0 bases. This CDR3 has 15 amino acids. CDR3 sequence reads: CASSLAGTDQETQYF. The DNA of the CDR3 is TGCGCCAGCAGCTTGGCCGGGACAGACCAAGAGACCCAGTACTTC.

The CDR3 DNA is TGTGCCAGTAGTATGTTGGGCAGCGGGAGAAACGAGCAGTACTTC. Its translation: CASSMLGSGRNEQYF. The chain recombines TRBV19 with TRBJ2-7; 8 nucleotides agree with TRBD2. J lost 5 bases, V lost 3 bases, and 9 bases had no gene match. Germline CDR1 reads LNHDA; CDR2 reads SQIVND (reference sequence). The CDR3 spans 15 residues.

The chain links TRBV3-1 (or the pseudogene TRBV3-2) to TRBJ1-5; D not certain. Trimming left V 4 bases short and J 5 bases short, with 12 bases between. Germline assignment: CDR1 LGHDT and CDR2 YNNKEL (reference sequence). This CDR3 has 14 residues. The CDR3: CASSPRQYDQPQHF. The CDR3 DNA reads as TGTGCCAGCAGCCCTCGCCAGTACGATCAGCCCCAGCATTTT.